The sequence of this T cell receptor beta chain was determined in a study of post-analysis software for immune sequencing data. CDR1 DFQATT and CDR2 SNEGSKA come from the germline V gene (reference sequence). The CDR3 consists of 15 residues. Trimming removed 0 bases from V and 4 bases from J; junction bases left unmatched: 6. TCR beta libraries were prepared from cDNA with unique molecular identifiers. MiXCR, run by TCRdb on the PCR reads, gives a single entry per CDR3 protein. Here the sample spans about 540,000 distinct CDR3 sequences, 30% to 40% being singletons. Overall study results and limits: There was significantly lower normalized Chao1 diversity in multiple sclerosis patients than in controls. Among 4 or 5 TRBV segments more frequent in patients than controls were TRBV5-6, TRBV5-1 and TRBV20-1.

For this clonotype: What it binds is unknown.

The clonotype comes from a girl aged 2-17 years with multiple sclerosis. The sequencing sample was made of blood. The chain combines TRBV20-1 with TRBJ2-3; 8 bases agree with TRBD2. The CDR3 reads CSAREPGLGPDTQYF. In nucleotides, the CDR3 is TGCAGTGCTAGAGAACCGGGACTAGGGCCAGATACGCAGTATTTT.